These 14 T cell receptor beta chains were sequenced from one sample in a study of blood T cell repertoires in COVID-19. Sequenced by immunoSEQ multiplex PCR; TCRdb stores in-frame clones only, minus some. The sample gives approximately 470,000 clones, roughly 90% of which show up once; 0.7% is in the top ten. The sequenced sample consisted of PBMCs or T cells enriched from blood (not recorded which). These TCRs come from a woman aged 18-29 years who had recovered from COVID-19.

V and J are TRBV24-1 and TRBJ2-1; TRBD2 might be the D (5 bases). The germline CDR1 and CDR2 sequences are KGHDR and SFDVKD. The CDR3 contains 15 residues. Deletions cut 6 bases from V and 2 bases from J, with 13 bases between. In DNA, the CDR3 is TGTGCCACCAGTACTTCGAGCGGTACCTACAATGAGCAGTTCTTC. This gives the protein CATSTSSGTYNEQFF.

This rearrangement joins TRBV11-2 to TRBJ1-3, with a weak D call TRBD1 (5 bases). Trimming removed 3 bases from V and 4 bases from J, with 10 bases in between. This CDR3 spans 14 amino acids. CDR1 and CDR2 from the germline V gene are SGHAT and FQNNGV. As DNA, the CDR3 is TGTGCCAGCAGCTTTACGGCAGGGGGAAACACCATATATTTT. This codes for CASSFTAGGNTIYF.

The chain couples TRBV15 to TRBJ2-5; no firm D call. The CDR3 length is 14 residues. Germline lookup yields CDR1 LNHNV and CDR2 YYDKDF (reference sequence). Trimming removed 0 bases from V and 1 base from J, with 6 bases in between. CDR3 residues: CATSRDLPQETQYF. The CDR3 DNA reads as TGTGCCACCAGCAGAGACCTTCCCCAAGAGACCCAGTACTTC.

This clone was found a few times. The genes are TRBV6-2 or TRBV6-3 and TRBJ2-7; 14 bases are shared with TRBD2. Trimming at V came to 7 bases and at J to 6 bases, leaving 11 bases not matched to a gene. The CDR3 extends over 16 amino acids. CDR1 and CDR2 from the germline V gene are MNHEY and SVGEGT. As DNA, the CDR3 is TGTGCCAGCACCCCGACTAGCGGGGGGGCCGAGGGCGAGCAGTACTTC. Translation: CASTPTSGGAEGEQYF.

V is TRBV3-1 (or the pseudogene TRBV3-2) and J is TRBJ2-2, with 7 bases fitting TRBD1. This CDR3 has 17 amino acids. Germline lookup yields CDR1 LGHDT and CDR2 YNNKEL (reference sequence). The J segment lost 1 base and the V segment lost 4 bases, leaving 9 bases of the junction unmatched. The CDR3 bases are TGTGCCAGCAGCCGGCCGACAGGGAGTGGGAACACCGGGGAGCTGTTTTTT. This sequence encodes CASSRPTGSGNTGELFF.

The rearrangement uses TRBV27 and TRBJ2-2, with D maybe TRBD1 (6 bases). Germline loops: CDR1 MNHEY, CDR2 SMNVEV (reference sequence). The CDR3 extends over 15 amino acids. Trimming cost V 4 bases and J 4 bases, with 13 bases left between them. The CDR3 coding sequence is TGTGCCAGCAGTTCAAAACAGGGTTCCACCGGGGAGCTGTTTTTT. Its translation: CASSSKQGSTGELFF.

This clone was counted a single time. The gene calls are TRBV5-1 and TRBJ2-5, with a possible D match to TRBD2 (6 bases). V was clipped by 7 bases and J by 7 bases, with 23 bases between them. Germline CDR1 and CDR2: SGHRS and YFSETQ. This CDR3 has 15 residues. In DNA form, the CDR3 reads TGCGCCAGCCGACCGGCGGGGACTCCCTCGGGGACCCAGTACTTC. Its translation is CASRPAGTPSGTQYF.

V is TRBV19 and J is TRBJ2-1; TRBD2 aligns across 8 bases. The germline V gene encodes CDR1 LNHDA and CDR2 SQIVND (reference sequence). CDR3 length equals 15 residues. V dropped 6 bases and J dropped 4; count of bases not matched to a gene: 8. In DNA form, the CDR3 reads TGTGCCAGTAGCGCTACTAGCGGCAGTTACAATGAGCAGTTCTTC. Its protein product is CASSATSGSYNEQFF.

This sequence joins TRBV6-5 and TRBJ2-1; D possibly corresponds to TRBD2 (5 bases). The CDR3 covers 16 residues. Germline V lookup: CDR1 MNHEY, CDR2 SVGAGI. Trimming took 4 bases from V and 4 from J, leaving 17 bases between them. The CDR3 loop is CASSSRGEHIYNEQFF. CDR3 in DNA: TGTGCCAGCAGTTCCCGTGGGGAGCATATTTACAATGAGCAGTTCTTC.

The gene calls are TRBV5-1 and TRBJ1-1, with a weak D call TRBD1 (5 bases). The CDR3 runs 14 residues. The ends were cut back, 4 bases at V and 5 bases at J, with 15 bases in the middle. Germline assignment: CDR1 SGHRS and CDR2 YFSETQ. Here the CDR3 DNA reads TGCGCCAGCAGCCTTATGGGGGGAGGAACTGAAGCTTTCTTT. This codes for CASSLMGGGTEAFF.

This clone has only one observation. The chain carries TRBV5-1 and TRBJ1-2; D unresolved. Germline assignment: CDR1 SGHRS and CDR2 YFSETQ. This CDR3 has 14 residues. Deletions cut 0 bases from V and 8 bases from J, with 14 bases between. The CDR3 DNA reads as TGCGCCAGCAGCTTGGCCGGGGAAGGGCAAGGCTACACCTTC. Its protein is CASSLAGEGQGYTF.

The chain is built from TRBV28 and TRBJ2-5; a weak D match, TRBD1 (6 bases). V was pared by 4 bases and J by 3 bases, with 15 bases between. CDR3 size: 15 residues. Germline assignment: CDR1 MDHEN and CDR2 SYDVKM. CDR3 residues: CASSSPRTVEETQYF. CDR3 in DNA: TGTGCCAGCAGTTCGCCAAGGACAGTGGAAGAGACCCAGTACTTC. The full variable domain, its missing parts supplied by reference TRBV28 and TRBJ2-5, is DVKVTQSSRYLVKRTGEKVFLECVQDMDHENMFWYRQDPGLGLRLIYFSYDVKMKEKGDIPEGYSVSREKKERFSLILESASTNQTSMYLCASSSPRTVEETQYFGPGTRLLVL.

This sequence joins TRBV2 and TRBJ2-3; 10 bases are shared with TRBD2. This CDR3 has 14 amino acids. CDR1 and CDR2 (germline): SNHLY, FYNNEI. V lost 9 bases and J lost 5; bases outside the gene matches: 8. The CDR3 DNA is TGTGCCAGTCAGCGGGGGGGCTTGCAAGATACGCAGTATTTT. Translated, it gives CASQRGGLQDTQYF.

The gene calls are TRBV5-5 and TRBJ1-2, with 7 bases lining up with TRBD1. Germline CDR1 reads SGHKS; CDR2 reads YYEKEE (reference sequence). The CDR3 extends over 12 amino acids. The V and J ends lost 4 bases and 8 bases, in that order; junction bases with no gene match: 5. Here the CDR3 reads CASSTGTDGYTF. CDR3 sequence (DNA): TGTGCCAGCAGCACCGGGACAGACGGCTACACCTTC.